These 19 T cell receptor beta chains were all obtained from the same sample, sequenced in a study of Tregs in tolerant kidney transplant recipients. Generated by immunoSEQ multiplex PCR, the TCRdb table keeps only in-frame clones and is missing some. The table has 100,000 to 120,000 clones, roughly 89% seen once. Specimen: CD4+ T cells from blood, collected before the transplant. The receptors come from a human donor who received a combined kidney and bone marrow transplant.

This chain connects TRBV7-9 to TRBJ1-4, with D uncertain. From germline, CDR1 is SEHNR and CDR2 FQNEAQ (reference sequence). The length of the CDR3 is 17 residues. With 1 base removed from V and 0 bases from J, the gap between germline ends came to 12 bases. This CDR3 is CASSLGPTGSTNEKLFF. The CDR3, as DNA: TGTGCCAGCAGCTTAGGGCCCACGGGGTCAACTAATGAAAAACTGTTTTTT.

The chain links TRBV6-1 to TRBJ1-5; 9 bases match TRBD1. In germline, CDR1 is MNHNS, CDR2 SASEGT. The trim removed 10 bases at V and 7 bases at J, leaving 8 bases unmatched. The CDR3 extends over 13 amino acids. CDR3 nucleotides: TGTGCCATACAGGGACAGGGCGGCCAGCCCCAGCATTTT. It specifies CAIQGQGGQPQHF.

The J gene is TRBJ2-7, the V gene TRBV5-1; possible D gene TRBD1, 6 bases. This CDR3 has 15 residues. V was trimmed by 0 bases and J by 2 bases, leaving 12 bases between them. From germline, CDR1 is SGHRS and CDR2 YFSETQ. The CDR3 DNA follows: TGCGCCAGCAGCTTGGGGGCAGGGGTGACCTACGAGCAGTACTTC. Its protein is CASSLGAGVTYEQYF.

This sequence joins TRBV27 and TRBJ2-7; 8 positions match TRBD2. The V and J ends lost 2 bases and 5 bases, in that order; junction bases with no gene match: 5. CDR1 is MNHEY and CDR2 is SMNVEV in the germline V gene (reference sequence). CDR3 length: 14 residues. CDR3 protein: CASSLGAGGHEQYF. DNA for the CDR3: TGTGCCAGCAGTTTAGGGGCGGGAGGCCACGAGCAGTACTTC.

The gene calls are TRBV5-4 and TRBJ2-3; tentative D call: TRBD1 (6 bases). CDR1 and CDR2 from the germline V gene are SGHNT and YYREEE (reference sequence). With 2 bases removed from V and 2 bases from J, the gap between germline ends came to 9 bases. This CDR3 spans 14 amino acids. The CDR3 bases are TGTGCCAGCAGCTTCAAGGGGGACACAGATACGCAGTATTTT. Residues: CASSFKGDTDTQYF.

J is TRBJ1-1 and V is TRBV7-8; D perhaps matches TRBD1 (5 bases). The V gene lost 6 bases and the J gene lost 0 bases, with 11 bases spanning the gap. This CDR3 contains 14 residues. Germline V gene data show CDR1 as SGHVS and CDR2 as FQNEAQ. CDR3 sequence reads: CASSWQGLNTEAFF. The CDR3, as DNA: TGTGCCAGCAGTTGGCAGGGCCTGAACACTGAAGCTTTCTTT. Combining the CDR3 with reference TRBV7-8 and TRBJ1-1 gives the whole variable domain GAGVSQSPRYKVAKRGQDVALRCDPISGHVSLFWYQQALGQGPEFLTYFQNEAQLDKSGLPSDRFFAERPEGSVSTLKIQRTQQEDSAVYLCASSWQGLNTEAFFGQGTRLTVV.

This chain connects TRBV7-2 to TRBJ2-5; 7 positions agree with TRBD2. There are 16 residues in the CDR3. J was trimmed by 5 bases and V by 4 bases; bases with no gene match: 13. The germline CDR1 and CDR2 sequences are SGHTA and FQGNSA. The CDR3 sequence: CASSSLGSSGGETQYF. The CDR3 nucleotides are TGTGCCAGCAGCTCCTTAGGGTCTAGCGGAGGGGAGACCCAGTACTTC.

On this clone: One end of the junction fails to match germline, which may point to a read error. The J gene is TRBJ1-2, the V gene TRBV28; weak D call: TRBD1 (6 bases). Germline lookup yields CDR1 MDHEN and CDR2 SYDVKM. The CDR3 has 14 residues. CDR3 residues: CASSFARLQQGRVF. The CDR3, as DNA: TGTGCCAGCAGTTTTGCGCGTCTACAACAGGGACGAGTGTTC.

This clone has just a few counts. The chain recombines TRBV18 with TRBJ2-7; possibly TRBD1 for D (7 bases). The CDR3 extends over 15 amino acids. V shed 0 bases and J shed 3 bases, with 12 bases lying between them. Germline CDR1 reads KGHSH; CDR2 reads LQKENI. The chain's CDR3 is CASSPPLQGGYEQYF. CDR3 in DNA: TGTGCCAGCTCACCACCCCTCCAGGGGGGCTACGAGCAGTACTTC.

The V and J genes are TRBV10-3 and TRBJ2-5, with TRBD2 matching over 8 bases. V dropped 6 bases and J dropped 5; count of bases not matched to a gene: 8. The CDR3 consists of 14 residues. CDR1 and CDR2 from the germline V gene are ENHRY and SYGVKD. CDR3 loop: CAISRGGPGETQYF. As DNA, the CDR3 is TGTGCCATCAGCCGGGGGGGGCCAGGGGAGACCCAGTACTTC.

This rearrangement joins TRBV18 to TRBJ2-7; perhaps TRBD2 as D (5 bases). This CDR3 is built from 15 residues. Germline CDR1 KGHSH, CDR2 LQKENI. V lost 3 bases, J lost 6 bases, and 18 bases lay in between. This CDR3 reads CASSPAGVGSGEQYF. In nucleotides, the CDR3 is TGTGCCAGCTCACCCGCCGGGGTGGGGTCGGGCGAGCAGTACTTC.

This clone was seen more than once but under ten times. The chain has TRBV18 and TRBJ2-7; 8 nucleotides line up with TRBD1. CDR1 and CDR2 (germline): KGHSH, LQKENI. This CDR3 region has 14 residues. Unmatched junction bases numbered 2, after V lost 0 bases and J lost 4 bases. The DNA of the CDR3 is TGTGCCAGCTCACCACCGGACAGGGTATACGAGCAGTACTTC. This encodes CASSPPDRVYEQYF.

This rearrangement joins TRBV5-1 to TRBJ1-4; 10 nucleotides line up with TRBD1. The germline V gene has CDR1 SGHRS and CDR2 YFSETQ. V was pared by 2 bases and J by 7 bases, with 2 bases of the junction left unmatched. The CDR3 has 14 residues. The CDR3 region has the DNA TGCGCCAGCAGCTTCCGGACAGGGGGTGAAAAACTGTTTTTT. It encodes CASSFRTGGEKLFF.

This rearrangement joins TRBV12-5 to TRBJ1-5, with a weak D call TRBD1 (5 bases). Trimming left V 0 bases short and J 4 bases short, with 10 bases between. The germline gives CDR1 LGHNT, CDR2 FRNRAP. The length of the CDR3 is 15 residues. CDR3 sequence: CASGLVLGGNQPQHF. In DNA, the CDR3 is TGTGCTAGTGGTTTGGTACTGGGGGGGAATCAGCCCCAGCATTTT.

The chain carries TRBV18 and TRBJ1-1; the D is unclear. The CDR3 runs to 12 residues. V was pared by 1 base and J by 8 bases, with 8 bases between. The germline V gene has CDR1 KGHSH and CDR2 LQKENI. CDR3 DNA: TGTGCCAGCTCACCACTTTCGGAGGAAGCTTTCTTT. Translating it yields CASSPLSEEAFF.

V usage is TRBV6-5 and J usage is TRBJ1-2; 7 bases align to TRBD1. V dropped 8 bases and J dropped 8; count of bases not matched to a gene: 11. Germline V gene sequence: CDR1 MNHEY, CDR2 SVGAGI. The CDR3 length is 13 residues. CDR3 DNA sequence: TGTGCCAGCCTTCCGGACAGGCGGGGAGGCTACACCTTC. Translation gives CASLPDRRGGYTF.

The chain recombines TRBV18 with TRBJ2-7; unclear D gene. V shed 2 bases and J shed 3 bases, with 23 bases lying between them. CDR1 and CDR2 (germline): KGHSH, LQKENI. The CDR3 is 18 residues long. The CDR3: CASSPEPESKKAVYEQYF. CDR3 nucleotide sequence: TGTGCCAGCTCACCAGAACCGGAGTCGAAGAAAGCCGTCTACGAGCAGTACTTC.

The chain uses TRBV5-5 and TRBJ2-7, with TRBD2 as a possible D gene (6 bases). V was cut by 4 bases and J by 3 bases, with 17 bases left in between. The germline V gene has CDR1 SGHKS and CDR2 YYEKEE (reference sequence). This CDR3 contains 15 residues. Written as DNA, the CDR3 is TGTGCCAGCAGCCCCACCCACGGGGGAAACTACGAGCAGTACTTC. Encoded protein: CASSPTHGGNYEQYF.

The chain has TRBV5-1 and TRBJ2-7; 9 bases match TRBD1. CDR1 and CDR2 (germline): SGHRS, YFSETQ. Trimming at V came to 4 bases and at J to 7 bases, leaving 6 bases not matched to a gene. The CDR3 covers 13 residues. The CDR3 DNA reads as TGCGCCAGCAGCATGGGGACAGGGCGAGAGCAGTACTTC. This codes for CASSMGTGREQYF.